What follows is one TCR beta chain and its context. The antigen remains unidentified. One end of the junction is discordant with germline, which a read error may explain. No cell sorting was done before RNA was extracted from the tissue. The normal lung tissue was taken more than 3 cm from the tumor edge. TCRbeta libraries were built with three rounds of nested PCR, modified from ARM-PCR. TCRdb analysed the multiplex PCR reads with MiXCR anew, one entry per CDR3 protein. The data show roughly 67,000 distinct CDR3 sequences, with around 76% seen just once and 40% to 55% held by the top ten. This specimen belongs to a study of tumor and adjacent non-tumor tissue in lung cancer. About the research overall: There were 11 to 13 adenocarcinoma, a couple of squamous cell carcinoma and 1 small cell lung cancer cases. Some 3.9 million productive TCRbeta reads were obtained per sample on average.

Notes on the study in general: Significantly higher TCR diversity was found in tumor than normal lung. Normal lung showed higher cumulative top 100 clone frequency than tumor.

CDR3 length: 12 amino acids. CDR1 MNHNY and CDR2 SVGAGI come from the germline V gene (reference sequence). The gene calls are TRBV6-6 and TRBJ2-3, with a tentative D call TRBD1 (5 bases). Sequences were obtained from distant non-tumor lung tissue. The TCR comes from a man in his sixties with non-small cell lung cancer. CDR3 sequence: CASSLDTDTHYF. The CDR3 coding sequence is TGTGCCAGCAGCCTGGACACGGATACGCACTATTTT.